These T cell receptor beta chains were read from a single sample in a study of T cells in Graves' hyperthyroidism and ophthalmopathy. MiXCR, applied by TCRdb to the multiplex PCR reads, yields one record per CDR3 protein. The table shows approximately 600,000 distinct CDR3 sequences, with roughly 20% occurring only once. The material sequenced was blood. These receptors came from a man aged 25-40 years with Graves' ophthalmopathy. The CDR3 runs from the conserved cysteine through the conserved F or W. The D gene is left open where the match is weak. For some rows the clone size is stated as once, few or many, or as a class when expanded; others skip it.

J gene	V gene	D gene	clone size	CDR3 DNA	CDR3 protein
TRBJ2-1	TRBV6-2/TRBV6-3	TRBD2	few	TGTGCCAGCAGTTACTCCCTCTCGGGGGGGAGCTCCTACAATGAGCAGTTCTTC	CASSYSLSGGSSYNEQFF
TRBJ2-7	TRBV2	-	once	TGTGCCAGCAGGTCTACAGGGTTCGAGCAGTACTTC	CASRSTGFEQYF
TRBJ2-3	TRBV19	-	-	TGTGCCAGTAGTAACCGTGGGCCCACAGATACGCAGTATTTT	CASSNRGPTDTQYF
TRBJ2-1	TRBV5-6	TRBD2	-	TGTGCCAGCAGCCCAGGAGGTAGCGGGAGATTCAATGAGCAGTTCTTC	CASSPGGSGRFNEQFF
TRBJ2-7	TRBV4-1	-	few	TGCGCCAGCAGCCAAGTACCGGGGACGAACGAGCAGTACTTC	CASSQVPGTNEQYF
TRBJ2-3	TRBV5-1	TRBD2	once	TGTGCCAGCAGCTTGGTTAAGTATAGCGGGAGGACAGATACGCAGTATTTT	CASSLVKYSGRTDTQYF
TRBJ2-7	TRBV7-9	-	many	TGTGCCAGCAGCACCCGGCCGTGGGAGCAGTACTTC	CASSTRPWEQYF
TRBJ2-3	TRBV6-1	TRBD2	few	TGTGCCAGCAGTCAAACCGGGACTAGCGGGAGGCGTGAAGGTTCGGTCGTCCTTACGCAGTATTTT	CASSQTGTSGRREGSVVLTQYF
TRBJ1-1	TRBV7-8	TRBD1	-	TGTGCCAGCAGCTTACCGAGGACAGGGAATATACAGAAGAACACTGAAGCTTTCTTT	CASSLPRTGNIQKNTEAFF
TRBJ1-2	TRBV30	TRBD1	-	TGTGCCTGGAGCGATGGACAGGGACATGGCTACACCTTC	CAWSDGQGHGYTF
TRBJ2-1	TRBV20-1	-	-	TGCAGTGTTGGGCCACCGGCCTACAATGAGCAGTTCTTC	CSVGPPAYNEQFF
TRBJ2-1	TRBV2	TRBD1	-	TGTGCCAGCAATATTGAGGGACAGGGGAACAATGAGCAGTTCTTC	CASNIEGQGNNEQFF
TRBJ2-5	TRBV10-3	-	-	TGTGCCATCGGCAGGGATCCTCAGTACTTC	CAIGRDPQYF
TRBJ1-1	TRBV29-1	-	few	TGCAGCGTTGCGGGTCTAATGAACACTGAAGCTTTCTTT	CSVAGLMNTEAFF
TRBJ1-5	TRBV2	TRBD1	-	TGTGCCAGCAGTACCGGGACAGGGGGCGCCTCCCAGCATTTT	CASSTGTGGASQHF
TRBJ2-1	TRBV7-9	-	-	TGTGCCAGCAGCTGGGACAGGAGAGCGGGGAGCTCCTACAATGAGCAGTTCTTC	CASSWDRRAGSSYNEQFF
TRBJ1-1	TRBV11-2	-	many	TGTGCCAGCAGCTTAGGGCGAGAAACTGAAGCTTTCTTT	CASSLGRETEAFF
TRBJ2-5	TRBV10-1	TRBD1	many	TGCGCCAGCAGGGGGACAGGGTGGTCGGAGACCCAGTACTTC	CASRGTGWSETQYF
TRBJ1-3	TRBV11-2	-	-	TGTGCCAGCAGCGGCGGGACTGGAAACACCATATATTTT	CASSGGTGNTIYF
TRBJ2-2	TRBV30	TRBD1	-	TGTGCCTGGGACGGACAGGACAAGTTCGCGAACACCGGGGAGCTGTTTTTT	CAWDGQDKFANTGELFF
TRBJ1-1	TRBV7-9	TRBD1	few	TGTGCCAGCACCCCCGGGACAGCGAACACTGAAGCTTTCTTT	CASTPGTANTEAFF
TRBJ1-1	TRBV6-1	TRBD1	many	TGTGCCACCCCGGACAGGGGGGACACTGAAGCTTTCTTT	CATPDRGDTEAFF
TRBJ1-2	TRBV3-1	-	many	TGTGCCAGCAGCCAAGATGCCAGGGGCCACTATGGCTACACCTTC	CASSQDARGHYGYTF
TRBJ2-1	TRBV19	-	-	TGTGCCAGTAGTATAGGGGGGAAGGTTGAGCAGTTCTTC	CASSIGGKVEQFF
TRBJ2-1	TRBV20-1	-	few	TGCAGTGCTCCGAGGGCTAGACGCTACAATGAGCAGTTCTTC	CSAPRARRYNEQFF
TRBJ1-1	TRBV6-1	-	-	TGTGCCAGCACTCGGACAGTCTCGAACACTGAAGCTTTCTTT	CASTRTVSNTEAFF
TRBJ1-1	TRBV11-2	TRBD1	many	TGTGCCAGCAGTTCCCAGGGGGGCTCTGAAGCTTTCTTT	CASSSQGGSEAFF
TRBJ2-1	TRBV10-3	-	few	TGTGCCATCAGTGAAAGGGTCAATGAGCAGTTCTTC	CAISERVNEQFF
TRBJ2-1	TRBV7-9	-	-	TGTGCCAGCAGCTTAGAGCTCAATGAGCAGTTCTTC	CASSLELNEQFF
TRBJ2-2	TRBV7-9	-	-	TGTGCCAGCAGCTTAGATCCCCCTCGGACCGGGGAGCTGTTTTTT	CASSLDPPRTGELFF
TRBJ1-5	TRBV28	TRBD1	-	TGTGCCAGCAGCCGTCGGACAGGGTTGCATTTT	CASSRRTGLHF
TRBJ1-1	TRBV11-2	TRBD1	many	TGTGCCAGCAGCCGAGCAGGGGGCGGGAACACTGAAGCTTTCTTT	CASSRAGGGNTEAFF
TRBJ1-2	TRBV24-1	TRBD1	-	TGTGCCACCAGTACCCGGACAGGGGGTGACTATGGCTACACCTTC	CATSTRTGGDYGYTF
TRBJ2-1	TRBV7-8	-	-	TGTGCCAGCAGCTTAGTACTAGCTGCTGTCAATGAGCAGTTCTTC	CASSLVLAAVNEQFF
TRBJ1-6	TRBV20-1	TRBD1	few	TGCAGTGCTAGACCCTCACAGGGGCATAATTCACCCCTCCACTTT	CSARPSQGHNSPLHF
TRBJ1-1	TRBV6-2/TRBV6-3	-	-	TGTGCCAGCAGAGTATGGGACATCGGGGACGGGGTGAACACTGAAGCTTTCTTT	CASRVWDIGDGVNTEAFF
TRBJ2-3	TRBV7-7	TRBD2	few	TGTGCTAGCAGCCGCGGGAGCGCAGATACGCAGTATTTT	CASSRGSADTQYF
TRBJ1-1	TRBV6-1	TRBD1	many	TGTGCCAGCAGTCTGACGGGACAGGGATTAGTCGAAGCTTTCTTT	CASSLTGQGLVEAFF
TRBJ1-2	TRBV4-1	-	-	TGCGCCAGCAGCCAAGCCGGGATTGGTTACAGTGGCTACACCTTC	CASSQAGIGYSGYTF
TRBJ2-1	TRBV7-2	TRBD1	few	TGTGCCAGCAGGGGGACAGGAATCAATGAGCAGTTCTTC	CASRGTGINEQFF
TRBJ2-3	TRBV29-1	-	few	TGCAGCGTTGTGGGACACCGGAGGACAGATACGCAGTATTTT	CSVVGHRRTDTQYF
TRBJ1-2	TRBV19	-	-	TGTGCCAGTCATGGAGAGACTTCCCCTCTATATGGCTACACCTTC	CASHGETSPLYGYTF